The 25 T cell receptor beta chains reported below all come from one sample, sequenced in a study of persistence of HIV-infected CD4 T cells. Sequencing used immunoSEQ version 4 in survey mode. The protocol was immunoSEQ multiplex PCR, while the TCRdb copy is restricted to in-frame clones and leaves out a portion. This repertoire shows 40,000 to 55,000 clones, 85% to 90% found once; its top ten account for 2.5% to 4%. Nonspecific anti-CD3/anti-CD28 bead stimulation represents the broad CD4+ T cell repertoire. Sorting of responding CD4+ T cells relied on upregulated CD40 ligand together with CD69. These receptors' antigens are unknown. This specimen consisted of CD4+ T cells sorted from PBMCs after approximately 20-hour stimulation, obtained from a patient who received antiretroviral therapy. The receptors shown here come from an adult woman with HIV who was CMV-seropositive.

The V gene is TRBV20-1, the J gene TRBJ2-1; D is ambiguous. Germline CDR1 is DFQATT and CDR2 is SNEGSKA (reference sequence). Trimming cost V 4 bases and J 7 bases, with 8 bases left between them. This CDR3 has 11 residues. CDR3 protein: CSANPQNEQFF. The CDR3, as DNA: TGCAGTGCTAACCCCCAAAATGAGCAGTTCTTC.

This clone is a singleton in its sample. The chain links TRBV5-5 to TRBJ2-1; no reliable D call. The CDR3 has 12 residues. Looked up from germline, CDR1 is SGHKS and CDR2 is YYEKEE (reference sequence). With 4 bases removed from V and 9 bases from J, the gap between germline ends came to 11 bases. DNA of the CDR3: TGTGCCAGCAGCCCAATCGGGCGTGAGCAGTTCTTC. Its protein product is CASSPIGREQFF.

The chain couples TRBV28 to TRBJ2-6; TRBD1 matches at 10 bases. V lost 3 bases, J lost 5 bases, and 13 bases stayed unmatched. This CDR3 has 19 residues. Germline CDR1 MDHEN, CDR2 SYDVKM. CDR3 sequence: CASSLGGGDRGLWANVLTF. CDR3 coding DNA: TGTGCCAGCAGTTTGGGGGGCGGGGACAGGGGACTCTGGGCCAACGTCCTGACTTTC.

The chain couples TRBV25-1 to TRBJ2-7, with TRBD2 as a possible D gene (6 bases). Per the germline V gene, CDR1 is MGHDK and CDR2 is SYGVNS. The V gene lost 3 bases and the J gene lost 3 bases, with 15 bases spanning the gap. This CDR3 has 15 residues. In nucleotides, the CDR3 is TGTGCCAGCAGTGAGGGAGGACGGAGTATCTACGAGCAGTACTTC. Translated, it gives CASSEGGRSIYEQYF.

The chain combines TRBV7-9 with TRBJ2-3, with a tentative D call TRBD1 (5 bases). This CDR3 is 18 amino acids long. The V end was cut by 1 base, the J end by 1 base, with 18 bases between. Looked up from germline, CDR1 is SEHNR and CDR2 is FQNEAQ (reference sequence). DNA for the CDR3: TGTGCCAGCAGCTTAGGGGGTAGGGGCAGACGCGGCACAGATACGCAGTATTTT. Translation gives CASSLGGRGRRGTDTQYF.

V is TRBV19 and J is TRBJ1-5; D perhaps matches TRBD1 (5 bases). From germline, CDR1 is LNHDA and CDR2 SQIVND (reference sequence). The CDR3 has 15 residues. The V gene lost 11 bases and the J gene lost 1 base, with 18 bases spanning the gap. CDR3 amino acids: CASAARGTSNQPQHF. DNA of the CDR3: TGTGCCTCGGCGGCGAGGGGAACGAGCAATCAGCCCCAGCATTTT.

The V call is TRBV19, the J call TRBJ1-4, with D perhaps matching TRBD1 (5 bases). Per germline, CDR1 LNHDA and CDR2 SQIVND (reference sequence). There are 13 residues in the CDR3. Trimming stripped 7 bases from V and 7 bases from J, with 13 bases between. The CDR3 region is CASKAGYGEKLFF. Here the CDR3 DNA reads TGTGCCAGTAAGGCAGGGTACGGTGAAAAACTGTTTTTT. Supplemented by reference TRBV19 and TRBJ1-4, the full variable domain reads DGGITQSPKYLFRKEGQNVTLSCEQNLNHDAMYWYRQDPGQGLRLIYYSQIVNDFQKGDIAEGYSVSREKKESFPLTVTSAQKNPTAFYLCASKAGYGEKLFFGSGTQLSVL.

The V call is TRBV19, the J call TRBJ1-5, with D maybe TRBD1 (5 bases). Germline CDR1 reads LNHDA; CDR2 reads SQIVND (reference sequence). The ends were cut back, 7 bases at V and 2 bases at J, with 12 bases in the middle. The CDR3 covers 14 residues. CDR3 sequence: CASTRQGGNQPQHF. The CDR3 bases are TGTGCCAGTACCAGGCAGGGTGGCAATCAGCCCCAGCATTTT. Full variable domain (outside the CDR3, taken from reference TRBV19 and TRBJ1-5): DGGITQSPKYLFRKEGQNVTLSCEQNLNHDAMYWYRQDPGQGLRLIYYSQIVNDFQKGDIAEGYSVSREKKESFPLTVTSAQKNPTAFYLCASTRQGGNQPQHFGDGTRLSIL.

The chain joins TRBV4-3 to TRBJ2-2, with D hard to call. Germline values: CDR1 LGHNA, CDR2 YSLEER. Trimming stripped 4 bases from V and 4 bases from J, with 4 bases between. The CDR3 length is 12 residues. The CDR3 DNA reads as TGCGCCAGCAGCCGCCGCACCGGGGAGCTGTTTTTT. Its protein product is CASSRRTGELFF.

The sample holds one count of this clone. This chain uses TRBV28 with TRBJ1-1; D not resolved. Germline CDR1 MDHEN, CDR2 SYDVKM. The CDR3 runs 13 residues. Trimming cost V 5 bases and J 2 bases, with 9 bases left between them. The CDR3 spells CASSRTGNTEAFF. The CDR3 DNA reads as TGTGCCAGCAGTCGGACGGGAAACACTGAAGCTTTCTTT.

The rearrangement uses TRBV29-1 and TRBJ2-6; D call uncertain. Germline CDR1 reads SQVTM; CDR2 reads ANQGSEA. The germline V and J ends were trimmed by 7 bases and 0 bases, with 7 bases remaining between them. The CDR3 is 13 amino acids. The CDR3 loop reads CSGKASGANVLTF. In DNA form, the CDR3 reads TGCAGCGGTAAGGCCTCTGGGGCCAACGTCCTGACTTTC. The full variable domain, its missing parts supplied by reference TRBV29-1 and TRBJ2-6, is SAVISQKPSRDICQRGTSLTIQCQVDSQVTMMFWYRQQPGQSLTLIATANQGSEATYESGFVIDKFPISRPNLTFSTLTVSNMSPEDSSIYLCSGKASGANVLTFGAGSRLTVL.

The rearrangement links TRBV30 to TRBJ1-6, with TRBD1 matching over 9 bases. The V gene's germline CDR1 is GTSNPN and CDR2 SVGIG (reference sequence). The V gene end was trimmed by 4 bases and the J gene end by 4 bases; junction bases not matched to a gene: 17. This CDR3 is 19 amino acids long. CDR3: CAWKGDRVQSPYYNSPLHF. The CDR3 DNA reads TGTGCCTGGAAAGGGGACAGGGTCCAGTCCCCTTATTATAATTCACCCCTCCACTTT.

The chain joins TRBV6-2 or TRBV6-3 to TRBJ2-6; D not certain. Germline V CDR1 and CDR2: MNHEY, SVGEGT. The CDR3 runs to 14 residues. V was clipped by 4 bases and J by 0 bases, with 4 bases between them. CDR3 nucleotide sequence: TGTGCCAGCAGTTTGGGCTCTGGGGCCAACGTCCTGACTTTC. It is translated as CASSLGSGANVLTF.

V and J are TRBV5-4 and TRBJ2-7; D is unclear. The V end lost 4 bases, the J end lost 4 bases, and 9 bases lay between the germline ends. The CDR3 runs 12 residues. The germline V gene has CDR1 SGHNT and CDR2 YYREEE (reference sequence). CDR3 in amino acids: CASSAMSYEQYF. CDR3 bases: TGTGCCAGCAGCGCCATGTCGTACGAGCAGTACTTC.

The rearrangement joins TRBV2 to TRBJ1-5; the match to TRBD1 covers 8 bases. This CDR3 comprises 14 residues. The germline V gene encodes CDR1 SNHLY and CDR2 FYNNEI. V lost 4 bases and J lost 3; bases outside the gene matches: 2. For the CDR3, the DNA is TGTGCCAGCAGTGGGGACAGGTACAATCAGCCCCAGCATTTT. This translates into CASSGDRYNQPQHF. Variable domain in full (rest from reference TRBV2 and TRBJ1-5): EPEVTQTPSHQVTQMGQEVILRCVPISNHLYFYWYRQILGQKVEFLVSFYNNEISEKSEIFDDQFSVERPDGSNFTLKIRSTKLEDSAMYFCASSGDRYNQPQHFGDGTRLSIL.

The chain uses TRBV28 and TRBJ1-2; D may be TRBD1 (6 bases). Trimming took 8 bases from V and 0 from J, leaving 13 bases between them. Germline lookup yields CDR1 MDHEN and CDR2 SYDVKM. CDR3 length: 14 amino acids. Here the CDR3 reads CASRRQASNYGYTF. The CDR3 coding sequence is TGTGCCAGCCGCCGACAGGCCTCTAACTATGGCTACACCTTC.

CDR3 coding DNA: TGTGCCAGTAGTGGTCAGGGGGCGGCCAAAAACATTCAGTACTTC. Translation gives CASSGQGAAKNIQYF. V usage is TRBV19 and J usage is TRBJ2-4; 8 bases are shared with TRBD1. The junction had 4 bases not matched to a gene; V was cut back by 5 bases and J by 1 base. The CDR3 is 15 residues long. Germline-derived CDR1 and CDR2 are LNHDA and SQIVND (reference sequence).

This clone has only a few counts. V is TRBV2 and J is TRBJ1-1, with 7 bases lining up with TRBD1. Germline V gene sequence: CDR1 SNHLY, CDR2 FYNNEI. J gave up 1 base and V 5 bases, and 7 bases lay outside the gene matches. The CDR3 covers 15 residues. Here the CDR3 DNA reads TGTGCCAGCAGTTCGGAGCACAGGGGGAACACTGAAGCTTTCTTT. Translated, it gives CASSSEHRGNTEAFF. The whole variable domain, remainder taken from reference TRBV2 and TRBJ1-1, is EPEVTQTPSHQVTQMGQEVILRCVPISNHLYFYWYRQILGQKVEFLVSFYNNEISEKSEIFDDQFSVERPDGSNFTLKIRSTKLEDSAMYFCASSSEHRGNTEAFFGQGTRLTVV.

This clone was counted between two and nine times. The genes are TRBV25-1 and TRBJ1-6; 10 bases are a match to TRBD1. The CDR3 totals 14 residues. CDR1 is MGHDK, CDR2 SYGVNS, per germline. J lost 7 bases, V lost 6 bases, and 3 bases had no gene match. The CDR3 coding sequence is TGTGCCAGCAGCCTGGGACAGGGGAATTCACCCCTCCACTTT. Amino acid sequence: CASSLGQGNSPLHF. Variable domain in full (rest from reference TRBV25-1 and TRBJ1-6): EADIYQTPRYLVIGTGKKITLECSQTMGHDKMYWYQQDPGMELHLIHYSYGVNSTEKGDLSSESTVSRIRTEHFPLTLESARPSHTSQYLCASSLGQGNSPLHFGNGTRLTVT.

This clone has only one observation. This sequence joins TRBV7-2 and TRBJ2-7; TRBD1 aligns across 12 bases. The CDR3 is 15 residues long. With V trimmed by 5 bases and J by 6 bases, 8 bases remained unmatched. Germline V gene sequence: CDR1 SGHTA, CDR2 FQGNSA. The CDR3 loop reads CASSTGTGGAAEQYF. Written as DNA, the CDR3 is TGTGCCAGCAGCACTGGGACAGGGGGCGCCGCCGAGCAGTACTTC.

CDR3 region: CASSLDGQGTSDTQYF. As DNA, the CDR3 is TGCGCCAGCAGCTTGGATGGACAGGGTACTTCAGATACGCAGTATTTT. The chain joins TRBV5-1 to TRBJ2-3, with TRBD1 identical over 8 bases. Per germline, CDR1 SGHRS and CDR2 YFSETQ. The CDR3 spans 16 residues. V trimming: 0 bases; J trimming: 4 bases; junction bases outside the gene matches: 7.

V is TRBV7-2 and J is TRBJ1-2, with TRBD1 matching 12 bases. This CDR3 region has 17 residues. Germline CDR1 and CDR2: SGHTA and FQGNSA. The J segment lost 7 bases and the V segment lost 1 base, leaving 10 bases of the junction unmatched. This chain's CDR3 is CASSLGGTGGLSSGYTF. CDR3 DNA: TGTGCCAGCAGCTTAGGGGGGACAGGGGGCCTTTCTAGTGGCTACACCTTC.

This chain links TRBV27 with TRBJ1-2; no clear D gene. Germline-derived CDR1 and CDR2 are MNHEY and SMNVEV (reference sequence). The CDR3 has 15 residues. Trimming cost V 0 bases and J 8 bases, with 16 bases left between them. CDR3 in DNA: TGTGCCAGCAGTTTATCGCACGGCAGGTCCTCGGGCTACACCTTC. Its protein is CASSLSHGRSSGYTF.

The gene calls are TRBV13 and TRBJ2-3, with a weak D call TRBD2 (7 bases). V gave up 4 bases and J gave up 5 bases, with 19 bases separating them. The CDR3 consists of 16 residues. CDR1 and CDR2 (germline): PRHDT, FYEKMQ (reference sequence). CDR3 DNA: TGTGCCAGCAGCTCCGTGGGTCGGGGGGCCGGAGATACGCAGTATTTT. The encoded protein is CASSSVGRGAGDTQYF.

The chain employs TRBV2 and TRBJ2-6, with D unclear. V shed 6 bases and J shed 0 bases, with 9 bases lying between them. CDR3 length: 15 amino acids. CDR1 SNHLY and CDR2 FYNNEI come from the germline V gene. CDR3 sequence: CASSPQSSGANVLTF. In DNA, the CDR3 is TGTGCCAGCAGCCCTCAGAGCTCTGGGGCCAACGTCCTGACTTTC.